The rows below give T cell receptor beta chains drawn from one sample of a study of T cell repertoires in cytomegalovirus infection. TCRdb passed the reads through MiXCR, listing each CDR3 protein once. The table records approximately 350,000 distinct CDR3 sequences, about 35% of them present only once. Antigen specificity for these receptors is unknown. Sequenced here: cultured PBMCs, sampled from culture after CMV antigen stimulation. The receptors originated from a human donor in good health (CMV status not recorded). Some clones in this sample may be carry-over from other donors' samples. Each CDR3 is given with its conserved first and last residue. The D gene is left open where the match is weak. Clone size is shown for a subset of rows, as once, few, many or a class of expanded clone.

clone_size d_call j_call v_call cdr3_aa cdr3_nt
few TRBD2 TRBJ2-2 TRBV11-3 CASRLAGGSTGELFF TGTGCCAGCAGACTAGCGGGAGGTAGCACCGGGGAGCTGTTTTTT
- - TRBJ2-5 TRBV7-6 CASSSSAVETQYF TGTGCCAGCAGCTCCTCTGCTGTTGAGACCCAGTACTTC
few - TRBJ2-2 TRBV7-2 CASQNGNTGELFF TGTGCCAGCCAAAATGGGAACACCGGGGAGCTGTTTTTT
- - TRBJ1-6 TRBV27 CASRQFNSPLHF TGTGCCAGCAGACAGTTTAATTCACCCCTCCACTTT
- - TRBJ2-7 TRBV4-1 CASSQDLGYEQYF TGCGCCAGCAGCCAAGATCTGGGGTACGAGCAGTACTTC
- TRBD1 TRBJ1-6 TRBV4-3 CASSPGTGKGSPLHF TGCGCCAGCAGCCCAGGGACAGGTAAAGGATCACCCCTCCACTTT
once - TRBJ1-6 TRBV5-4 CASSLGRDTSFPLHF TGTGCCAGCAGCTTGGGCCGGGACACCTCTTTCCCTCTCCACTTT
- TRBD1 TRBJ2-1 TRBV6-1 CASSETGVLYNEQFF TGTGCCAGCAGTGAAACAGGGGTCCTCTACAATGAGCAGTTCTTC
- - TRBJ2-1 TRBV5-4 CASSKEDFNYNEQFF TGTGCCAGCAGCAAGGAGGACTTTAACTACAATGAGCAGTTCTTC
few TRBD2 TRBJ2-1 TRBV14 CASSQEMGLADNEQFF TGTGCCAGCAGCCAGGAAATGGGACTAGCGGACAATGAGCAGTTCTTC
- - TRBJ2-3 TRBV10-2 CARTGEGGTDTQYF TGCGCCAGGACGGGGGAGGGGGGCACAGATACGCAGTATTTT
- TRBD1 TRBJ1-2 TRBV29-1 CSVEDRTGGANGYTF TGCAGCGTTGAAGATCGGACAGGGGGCGCGAATGGCTACACCTTC
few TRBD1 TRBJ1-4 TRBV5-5 CASSLSRGDEKLFF TGTGCCAGCAGCTTGAGCAGGGGGGACGAAAAACTGTTTTTT
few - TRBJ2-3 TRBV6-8 CASSTFSSSTDTQYF TGTGCCAGCAGTACGTTTTCATCTAGCACAGATACGCAGTATTTT
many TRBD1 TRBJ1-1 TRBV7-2 CASLGGTGYTEAFF TGTGCCAGCCTAGGCGGGACAGGGTACACTGAAGCTTTCTTT
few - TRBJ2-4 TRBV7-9 CASSGAGGQSYIQYF TGTGCCAGCAGCGGAGCCGGCGGACAGAGCTACATTCAGTACTTC
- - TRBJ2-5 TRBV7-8 CASTYRGGEWTQYF TGTGCCAGCACCTATAGGGGGGGGGAGTGGACCCAGTACTTC
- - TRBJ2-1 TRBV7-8 CASSLEATNEQFF TGTGCCAGCAGCTTAGAAGCCACAAATGAGCAGTTCTTC
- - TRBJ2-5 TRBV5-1 CASSLMRRGQMYQETQYF TGCGCCAGCAGCTTGATGCGGCGGGGCCAAATGTACCAAGAGACCCAGTACTTC
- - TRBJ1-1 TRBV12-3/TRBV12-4 CASTIHPNTEAFF TGTGCCAGCACGATACACCCGAACACTGAAGCTTTCTTT
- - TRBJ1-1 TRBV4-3 CASSQVLNTEAFF TGCGCCAGCAGCCAAGTTCTAAACACTGAAGCTTTCTTT
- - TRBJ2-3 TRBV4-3 CASSQRLEDTQYF TGCGCCAGCAGCCAGAGACTAGAGGATACGCAGTATTTT
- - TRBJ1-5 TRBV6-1 CASEGSNQPQHF TGTGCCAGCGAGGGTAGCAATCAGCCCCAGCATTTT
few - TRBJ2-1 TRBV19 CASSFGGTTGNEQFF TGTGCCAGTAGTTTTGGGGGGACCACAGGGAATGAGCAGTTCTTC